The T cell receptor (beta chain) described here comes from a study of STAT5B mutations in CD4+ large granular lymphocyte leukemia (dated by TCRdb to the early 2020s). Study-wide context: Among the healthy controls, the CDR3 'QG' motif was associated with a particular HLA allele. Flow cytometry performed on FACSCanto II or FACSVerse showed that the purified fractions had more than 95% purity among lymphocytes. The study compared the TCRbeta repertoires of patients with CD4+ T-cell large granular lymphocyte leukemia against the TCRbeta repertoires of healthy blood donors.

Summary of the overall study and its limitations: Each patient's main leukemic clonotypes were private, but 25% of these clonotypes showed up at low frequency in the non-leukemic repertoires of other patients. Enrichment of TRBV06-family usage was observed among the top patient clones (8/27) relative to healthy controls (2/35). Compared with healthy CD4+ repertoires, CD4-sorted patient repertoires appeared more clonal, and this difference remained even after the putative leukemic clones were removed. Data were not HLA-matched; higher clonality in CD4+ versus CD8+ T-LGLL could reflect the relatively small sample size.

Concerning this clone: It lacks a known antigen. Nothing much larger sits one base from this clone, and base qualities are not available.

CDR1 MDHEN and CDR2 SYDVKM are derived from the germline V gene. From cysteine to phenylalanine, the CDR3 is 12 amino acids long. The DNA shown is the 36-base CDR3, in frame from base 1. Between the V and J ends, shortened by 4 bases and 6 bases respectively, the junction contains 7 bases. The immunoSEQ assay at survey resolution was used to sequence TCRbeta rearrangements from genomic DNA. The source study handled its data this way. A lowest detectable productive clonotype frequency of 2.59 x 10-5 was observed in the TCR sequencing data. Analyses included only productive TCRbeta rearrangements, meaning complete and in-frame sequences. Clonality for each sample was calculated as Simpson clonality in the immunoSEQ Analyzer version 3.0. Clones were grouped by frequency into very rare, small, medium, large (1-20%) or hyperexpanded (>20%) categories. Generation probabilities were estimated with OLGA 1.2.3, V-gene circos plots were made with VDJtools, specificities were looked up in VDJdb, and CDR3 motifs were identified with GLIPH. TCRdb mirrors the immuneACCESS table, restricted to in-frame sequences. Some clones are absent from its copies; in checked studies, under half trace to an unresolved V gene, and the reason for the others is unknown. From that table come the V and J calls and clone size; the DNA was used to work out D and trimming. For this sample there are about 30,000 clones; around 85% appear just once. The biggest ten clones account for 2.1% of the sample.

Buffy coats from 35 to 45 blood donors, supplied by the Finnish Red Cross blood service, were used as healthy controls. All TCR-sequenced material derived from peripheral blood: patient blood samples and healthy donor buffy coats. Ficoll-Hypaque gradient centrifugation was used to isolate peripheral blood mononuclear cells. CD4+ cells were purified magnetically from the buffy coats of healthy controls. Genomic DNA was extracted using the Gentra Puregene Cell and Tissue kit, and a Qubit 2.0 fluorometer was used to quantify it. Recombination joined TRBV28 with TRBJ1-5; the D gene cannot be named for sure. This TCR derives from a human donor in good health. Material for sequencing was CD4+ T cells from blood buffy coats. The CDR3 amino acid sequence is: CASSSLPQPQHF. At the DNA level, the sequence is TGTGCCAGCAGTTCCCTCCCTCAGCCCCAGCATTTT.